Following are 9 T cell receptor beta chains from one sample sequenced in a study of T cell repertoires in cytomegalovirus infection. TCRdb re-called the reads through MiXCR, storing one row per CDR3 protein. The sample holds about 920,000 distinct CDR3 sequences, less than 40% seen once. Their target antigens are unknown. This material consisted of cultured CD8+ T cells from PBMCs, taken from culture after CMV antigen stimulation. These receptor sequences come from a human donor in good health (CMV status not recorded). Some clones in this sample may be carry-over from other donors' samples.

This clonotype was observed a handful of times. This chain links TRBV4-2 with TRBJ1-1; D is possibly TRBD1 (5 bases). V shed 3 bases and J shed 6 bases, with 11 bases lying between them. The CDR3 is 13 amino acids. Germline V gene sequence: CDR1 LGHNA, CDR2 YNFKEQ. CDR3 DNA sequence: TGTGCCAGCAGCCAGGGCAGGGTGTCTGAAGCTTTCTTT. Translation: CASSQGRVSEAFF.

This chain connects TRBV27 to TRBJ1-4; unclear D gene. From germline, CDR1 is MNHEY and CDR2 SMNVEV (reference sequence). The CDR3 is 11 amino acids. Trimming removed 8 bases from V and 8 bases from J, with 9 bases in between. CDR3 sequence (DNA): TGTGCCAGCCGAGACCAGGAAAAACTGTTTTTT. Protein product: CASRDQEKLFF.

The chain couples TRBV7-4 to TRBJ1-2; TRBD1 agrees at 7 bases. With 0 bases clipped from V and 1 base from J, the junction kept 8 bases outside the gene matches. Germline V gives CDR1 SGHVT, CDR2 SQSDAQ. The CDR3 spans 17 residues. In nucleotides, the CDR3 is TGTGCCAGCAGCTTAGCCCCCGGGACAGAATATAACTATGGCTACACCTTC. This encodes CASSLAPGTEYNYGYTF. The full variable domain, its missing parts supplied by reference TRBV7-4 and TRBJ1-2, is GAGVSQSPRYKVAKRGRDVALRCDSISGHVTLYWYRQTLGQGSEVLTYSQSDAQRDKSGRPSGRFSAERPERSVSTLKIQRTEQGDSAVYLCASSLAPGTEYNYGYTFGSGTRLTVV.

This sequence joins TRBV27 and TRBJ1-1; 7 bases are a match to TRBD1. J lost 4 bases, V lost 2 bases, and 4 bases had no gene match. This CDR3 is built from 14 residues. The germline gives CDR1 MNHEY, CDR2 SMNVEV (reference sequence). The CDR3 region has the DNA TGTGCCAGCAGTTTAAGATCAGGGGGCACTGAAGCTTTCTTT. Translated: CASSLRSGGTEAFF.

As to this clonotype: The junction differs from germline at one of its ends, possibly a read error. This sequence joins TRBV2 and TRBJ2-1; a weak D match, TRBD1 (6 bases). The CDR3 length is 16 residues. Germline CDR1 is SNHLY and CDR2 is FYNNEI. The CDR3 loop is CTSSEAGQSSYNEQFF. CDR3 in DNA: TGTACCAGCAGTGAAGCCGGACAGAGCTCCTACAATGAGCAGTTCTTC. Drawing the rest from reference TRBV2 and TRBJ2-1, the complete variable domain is EPEVTQTPSHQVTQMGQEVILRCVPISNHLYFYWYRQILGQKVEFLVSFYNNEISEKSEIFDDQFSVERPDGSNFTLKIRSTKLEDSAMYFCTSSEAGQSSYNEQFFGPGTRLTVL.

The CDR3 region is CASSLEDSGNIQYF. The CDR3 nucleotides read TGTGCCAGCAGCTTAGAGGACAGTGGAAACATTCAGTACTTC. This chain joins TRBV7-2 and TRBJ2-4, with D possibly being TRBD1 (6 bases). V was pared by 1 base and J by 6 bases, with 10 bases between. This CDR3 is 14 amino acids long. From germline, CDR1 is SGHTA and CDR2 FQGNSA.

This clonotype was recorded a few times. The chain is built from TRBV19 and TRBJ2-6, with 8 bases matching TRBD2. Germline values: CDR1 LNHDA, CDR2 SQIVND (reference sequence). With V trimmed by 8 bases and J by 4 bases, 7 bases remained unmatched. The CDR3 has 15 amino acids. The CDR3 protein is CASLAGAGGANVLTF. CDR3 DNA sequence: TGTGCCAGTCTAGCGGGCGCGGGGGGGGCCAACGTCCTGACTTTC.

CDR3 in amino acids: CAISERGAGEPGNTIYF. The CDR3 DNA reads as TGTGCCATCAGTGAGAGGGGGGCAGGGGAACCTGGAAACACCATATATTTT. The rearrangement links TRBV10-3 to TRBJ1-3; a possible D gene is TRBD1 (6 bases). Germline-derived CDR1 and CDR2 are ENHRY and SYGVKD. Trimming removed 2 bases at V and 2 bases at J, with 16 bases between. The CDR3 is 17 residues long.

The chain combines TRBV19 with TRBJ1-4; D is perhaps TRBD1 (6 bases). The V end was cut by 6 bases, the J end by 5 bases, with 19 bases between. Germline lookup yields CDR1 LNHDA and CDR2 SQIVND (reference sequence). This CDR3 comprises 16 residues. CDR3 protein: CASSTMRQAENEKLFF. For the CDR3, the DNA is TGTGCCAGTAGCACTATGAGACAGGCCGAGAATGAAAAACTGTTTTTT.